The 4 T cell receptor beta chains below all came from one sample that was sequenced in a study of monozygotic twins with inflammatory bowel disease. Reprocessing the 5' RACE reads, TCRdb reports a single entry for every CDR3 protein and omits DNA. This sample's clone table lists a few hundred thousand distinct CDR3 sequences. Sequencing was carried out using blood. These TCRs come from a human donor with ulcerative colitis or Crohn's disease, or a healthy co-twin of an affected twin (not recorded which).

This chain joins TRBV24-1 and TRBJ2-3; TCRdb names TRBD1, which stays unverified in the absence of DNA. Germline V gene data show CDR1 as KGHDR and CDR2 as SFDVKD. This CDR3 contains 17 residues. The CDR3 sequence is CATSDPNRDPHTDTQYF.

V usage is TRBV5-1 and J usage is TRBJ2-2; the D gene TCRdb calls, TRBD1, cannot be checked with no DNA. The germline V gene encodes CDR1 SGHRS and CDR2 YFSETQ. The CDR3 loop spans 15 amino acids. CDR3 amino acids: CASSLGGPTARELFF.

The gene calls are TRBV5-1 and TRBJ2-5; TCRdb's assignment of TRBD2 cannot be checked, as there is no DNA. Germline lookup yields CDR1 SGHRS and CDR2 YFSETQ. The CDR3 contains 18 residues. CDR3: CASSSSFRLAGRQETQYF. The full variable domain, completed using reference TRBV5-1 and TRBJ2-5, is KAGVTQTPRYLIKTRGQQVTLSCSPISGHRSVSWYQQTPGQGLQFLFEYFSETQRNKGNFPGRFSGRQFSNSRSEMNVSTLELGDSALYLCASSSSFRLAGRQETQYFGPGTRLLVL.

The J gene is TRBJ2-1, the V gene TRBV28. Per germline, CDR1 MDHEN and CDR2 SYDVKM. CDR3 size: 16 residues. This chain's CDR3 is CASSSLQEASYNEQFF.